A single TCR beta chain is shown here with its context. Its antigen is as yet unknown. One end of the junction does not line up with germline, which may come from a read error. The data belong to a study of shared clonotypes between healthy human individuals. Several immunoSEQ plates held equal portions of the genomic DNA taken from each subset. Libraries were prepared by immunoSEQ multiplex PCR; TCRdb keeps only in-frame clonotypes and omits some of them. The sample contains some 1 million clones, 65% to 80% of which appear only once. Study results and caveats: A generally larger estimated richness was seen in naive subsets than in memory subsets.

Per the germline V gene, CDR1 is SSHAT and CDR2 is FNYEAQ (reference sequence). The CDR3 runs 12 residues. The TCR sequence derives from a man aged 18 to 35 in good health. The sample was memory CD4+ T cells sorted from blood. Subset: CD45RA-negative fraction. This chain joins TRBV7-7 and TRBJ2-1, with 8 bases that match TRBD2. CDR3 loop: CASSPGGDEQFF. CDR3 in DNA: TGTGCTAGCAGCCCCGGGGGGGATGAGCAGTTCTTC. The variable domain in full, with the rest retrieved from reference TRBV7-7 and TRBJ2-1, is GAGVSQSPRYKVTKRGQDVTLRCDPISSHATLYWYQQALGQGPEFLTYFNYEAQPDKSGLPSDRFSAERPEGSISTLTIQRTEQRDSAMYRCASSPGGDEQFFGPGTRLTVL.